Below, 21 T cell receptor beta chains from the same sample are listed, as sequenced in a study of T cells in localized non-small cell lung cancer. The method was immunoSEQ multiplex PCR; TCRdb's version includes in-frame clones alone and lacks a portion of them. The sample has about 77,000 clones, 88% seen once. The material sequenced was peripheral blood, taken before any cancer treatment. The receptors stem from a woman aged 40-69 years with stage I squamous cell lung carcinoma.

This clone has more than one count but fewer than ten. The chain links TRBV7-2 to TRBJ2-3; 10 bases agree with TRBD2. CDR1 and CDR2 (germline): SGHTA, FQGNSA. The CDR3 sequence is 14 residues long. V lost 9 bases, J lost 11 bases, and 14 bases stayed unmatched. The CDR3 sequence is CASPPLAGAMGQYF. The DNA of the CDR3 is TGTGCCAGTCCACCCCTAGCGGGGGCCATGGGGCAGTATTTT.

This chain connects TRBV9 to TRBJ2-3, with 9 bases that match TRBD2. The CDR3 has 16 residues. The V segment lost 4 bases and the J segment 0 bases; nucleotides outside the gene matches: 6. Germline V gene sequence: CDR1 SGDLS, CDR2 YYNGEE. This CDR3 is CASSSRGGVSTDTQYF. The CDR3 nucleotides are TGTGCCAGCAGCTCTCGCGGGGGGGTTAGCACAGATACGCAGTATTTT.

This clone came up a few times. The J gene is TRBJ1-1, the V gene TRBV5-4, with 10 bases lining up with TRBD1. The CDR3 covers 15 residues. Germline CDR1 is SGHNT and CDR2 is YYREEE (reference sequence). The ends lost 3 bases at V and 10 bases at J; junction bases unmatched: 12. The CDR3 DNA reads TGTGCCAGCAGCTCTGACGGACAGGGGGGTACTCGAGCTTTCTTT. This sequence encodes CASSSDGQGGTRAFF.

The chain's CDR3 is CASSLAPWGTSTDTQYF. CDR3 sequence (DNA): TGTGCCAGCAGCTTAGCCCCATGGGGTACTAGCACAGATACGCAGTATTTT. This chain joins TRBV7-9 and TRBJ2-3, with D uncertain. The CDR3 contains 17 residues. The V end lost 0 bases, the J end lost 0 bases, and 13 bases lay between the germline ends. Germline V CDR1 and CDR2: SEHNR, FQNEAQ (reference sequence).

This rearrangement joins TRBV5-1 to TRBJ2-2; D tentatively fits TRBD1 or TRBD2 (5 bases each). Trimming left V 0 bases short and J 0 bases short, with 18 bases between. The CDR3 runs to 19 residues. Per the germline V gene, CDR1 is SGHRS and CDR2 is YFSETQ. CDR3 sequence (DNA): TGCGCCAGCAGCTTGGCCCGGGACCGCGCCTTTCCGAACACCGGGGAGCTGTTTTTT. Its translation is CASSLARDRAFPNTGELFF. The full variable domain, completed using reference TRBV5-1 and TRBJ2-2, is KAGVTQTPRYLIKTRGQQVTLSCSPISGHRSVSWYQQTPGQGLQFLFEYFSETQRNKGNFPGRFSGRQFSNSRSEMNVSTLELGDSALYLCASSLARDRAFPNTGELFFGEGSRLTVL.

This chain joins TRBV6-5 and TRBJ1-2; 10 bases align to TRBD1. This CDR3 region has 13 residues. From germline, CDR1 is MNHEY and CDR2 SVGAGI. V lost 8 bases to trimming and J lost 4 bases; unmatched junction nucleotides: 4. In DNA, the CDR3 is TGTGCCAGCGACCGGGACAGGGGCTATGGCTACACCTTC. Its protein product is CASDRDRGYGYTF.

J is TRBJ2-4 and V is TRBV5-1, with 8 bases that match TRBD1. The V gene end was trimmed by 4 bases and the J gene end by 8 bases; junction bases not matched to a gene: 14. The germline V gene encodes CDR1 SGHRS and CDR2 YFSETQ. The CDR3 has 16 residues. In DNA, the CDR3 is TGCGCCAGCAGCAGGGAAAGGTCAGGGGGCATCGACATTCAGTACTTC. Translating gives CASSRERSGGIDIQYF.

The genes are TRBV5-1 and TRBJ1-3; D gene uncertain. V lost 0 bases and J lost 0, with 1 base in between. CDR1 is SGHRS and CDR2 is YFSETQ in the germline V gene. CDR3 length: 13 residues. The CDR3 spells CASSLASGNTIYF. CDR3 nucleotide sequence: TGCGCCAGCAGCTTGGCCTCTGGAAACACCATATATTTT.

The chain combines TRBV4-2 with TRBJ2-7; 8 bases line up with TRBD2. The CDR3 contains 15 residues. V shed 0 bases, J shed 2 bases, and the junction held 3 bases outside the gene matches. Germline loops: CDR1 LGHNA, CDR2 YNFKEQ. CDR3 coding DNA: TGTGCCAGCAGCCAAGAAGACGGGGGGGCCTACGAGCAGTACTTC. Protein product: CASSQEDGGAYEQYF.

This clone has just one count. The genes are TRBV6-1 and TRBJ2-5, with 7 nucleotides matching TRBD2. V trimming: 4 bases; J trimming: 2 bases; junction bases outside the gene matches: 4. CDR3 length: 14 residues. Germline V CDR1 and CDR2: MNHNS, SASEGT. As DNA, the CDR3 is TGTGCCAGCAGTGCCACGGGGGGACAAGAGACCCAGTACTTC. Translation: CASSATGGQETQYF.

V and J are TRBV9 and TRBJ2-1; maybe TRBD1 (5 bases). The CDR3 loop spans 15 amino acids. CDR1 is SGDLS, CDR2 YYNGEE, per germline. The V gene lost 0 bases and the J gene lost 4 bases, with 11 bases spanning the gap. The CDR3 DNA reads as TGTGCCAGCAGCGTAGAATGGGGCAGATACAATGAGCAGTTCTTC. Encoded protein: CASSVEWGRYNEQFF.

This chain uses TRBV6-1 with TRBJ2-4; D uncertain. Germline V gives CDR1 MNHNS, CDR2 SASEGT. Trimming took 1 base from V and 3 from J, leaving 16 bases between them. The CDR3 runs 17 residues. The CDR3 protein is CASSEEEWGVGKNIQYF. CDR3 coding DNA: TGTGCCAGCAGTGAAGAGGAGTGGGGTGTTGGCAAAAACATTCAGTACTTC.

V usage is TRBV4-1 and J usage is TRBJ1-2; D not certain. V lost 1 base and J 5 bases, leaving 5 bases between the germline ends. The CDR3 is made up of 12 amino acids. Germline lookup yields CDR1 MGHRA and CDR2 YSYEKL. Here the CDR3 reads CASSQVGYGYTF. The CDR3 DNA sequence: TGCGCCAGCAGCCAAGTGGGGTATGGCTACACCTTC.

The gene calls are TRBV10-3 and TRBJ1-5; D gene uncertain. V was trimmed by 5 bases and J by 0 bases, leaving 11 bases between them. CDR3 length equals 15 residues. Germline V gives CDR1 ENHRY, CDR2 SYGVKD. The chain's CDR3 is CAISRDKFSNQPQHF. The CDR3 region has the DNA TGTGCCATCAGTCGGGATAAATTTAGCAATCAGCCCCAGCATTTT.

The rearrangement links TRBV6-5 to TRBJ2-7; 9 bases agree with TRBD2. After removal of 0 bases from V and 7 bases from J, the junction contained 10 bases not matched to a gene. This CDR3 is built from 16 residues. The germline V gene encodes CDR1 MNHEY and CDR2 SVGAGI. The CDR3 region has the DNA TGTGCCAGCAGTTACTCGAAGCGGGGGGCCCTAATGGAGCAGTACTTC. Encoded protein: CASSYSKRGALMEQYF.

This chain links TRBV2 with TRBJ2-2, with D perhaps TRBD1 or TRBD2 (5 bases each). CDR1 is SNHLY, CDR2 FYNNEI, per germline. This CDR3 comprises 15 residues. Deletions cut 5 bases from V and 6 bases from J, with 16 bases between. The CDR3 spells CASSPNPQGPGELFF. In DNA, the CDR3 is TGTGCCAGCAGTCCCAACCCCCAGGGACCCGGGGAGCTGTTTTTT.

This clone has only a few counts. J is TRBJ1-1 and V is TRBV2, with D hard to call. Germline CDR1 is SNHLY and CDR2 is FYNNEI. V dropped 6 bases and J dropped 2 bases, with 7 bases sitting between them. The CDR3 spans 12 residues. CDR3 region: CASSTSNTEAFF. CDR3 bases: TGTGCCAGCAGCACTTCTAACACTGAAGCTTTCTTT.

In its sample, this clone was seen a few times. CDR3 residues: CASSIGQGGTEAFF. DNA for the CDR3: TGTGCCAGTAGTATAGGACAGGGGGGAACTGAAGCTTTCTTT. The chain links TRBV19 to TRBJ1-1; 9 positions match TRBD1. The CDR3 totals 14 residues. CDR1 and CDR2 (germline): LNHDA, SQIVND (reference sequence). Trimming took 1 base from V and 5 from J; bases not matched to a gene: 2.

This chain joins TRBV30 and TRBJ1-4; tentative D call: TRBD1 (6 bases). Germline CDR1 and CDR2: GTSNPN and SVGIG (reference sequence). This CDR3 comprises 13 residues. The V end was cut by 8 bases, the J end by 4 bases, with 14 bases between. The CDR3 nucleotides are TGTGCCGGCCTACAGGGTGATAATGAAAAACTGTTTTTT. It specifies CAGLQGDNEKLFF.

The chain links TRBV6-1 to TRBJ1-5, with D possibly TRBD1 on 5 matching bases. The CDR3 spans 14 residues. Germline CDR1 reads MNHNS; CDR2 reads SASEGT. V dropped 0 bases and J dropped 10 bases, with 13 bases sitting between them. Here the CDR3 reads CASSEARGVPPQHF. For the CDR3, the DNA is TGTGCCAGCAGTGAAGCTCGGGGGGTCCCTCCCCAGCATTTT.

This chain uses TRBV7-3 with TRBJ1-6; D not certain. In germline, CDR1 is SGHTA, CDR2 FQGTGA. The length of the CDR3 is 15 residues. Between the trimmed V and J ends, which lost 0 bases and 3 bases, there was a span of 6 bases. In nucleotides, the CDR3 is TGTGCCAGCAGCTTAACTGGGAGCTATAATTCACCCCTCCACTTT. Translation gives CASSLTGSYNSPLHF.